This TCR beta chain emerged from a study of T cell responses to AZD1222 COVID-19 vaccine. Findings and caveats of the study: There were mostly white British donors and more females than males, and clonal diversity was possibly underestimated.

Regarding this clone: Its antigen is unknown.

The assay was immunoSEQ multiplex PCR, and TCRdb's table has in-frame clones only and misses some. The sample carries some 160,000 clones, roughly 87% recorded once. Source: peripheral blood, taken 28 days after the second AZD1222 dose. The receptor was isolated from an adult who received the AZD1222 COVID-19 vaccine.

The CDR3 nucleotides are TGTGCCAGCAGTTTGGACTCCAGGGGGACCCAGTACTTC. This sequence encodes CASSLDSRGTQYF. The rearrangement links TRBV11-2 to TRBJ2-5; tentatively, D is TRBD1 (6 bases). In germline, CDR1 is SGHAT, CDR2 FQNNGV. This CDR3 has 13 amino acids. V was clipped by 6 bases and J by 7 bases, with 15 bases between them.